This TCR beta chain stems from a study of CD8+ T cells in alopecia areata. Per the germline V gene, CDR1 is GTSNPN and CDR2 is SVGIG (reference sequence). Trimming left V 2 bases short and J 2 bases short, with 10 bases between. The CDR3 sequence is 13 residues long. Treatment indicated: oral pan-JAK inhibitor, 5-10 mg twice daily. cDNA serving as the sequencing template came from extracted, reverse transcribed RNA. Sequenced by immunoSEQ multiplex PCR; TCRdb stores in-frame clones only, minus some. The sample consists of roughly 120,000 clones, 50% to 75% of them appearing once. The chain uses TRBV30 and TRBJ2-7; D may be TRBD2 (6 bases). The sequence came from a human donor with alopecia areata. Source: CD8+ T cells sorted from blood, taken at week 4, from a patient treated with tofacitinib. The CDR3 nucleotides are TGTGCCTGGAGTCCCACGGGGGCCTACGAGCAGTACTTC. Residues: CAWSPTGAYEQYF. Looking up the rest from reference TRBV30 and TRBJ2-7 gives the full variable domain: SQTIHQWPATLVQPVGSPLSLECTVEGTSNPNLYWYRQAAGRGLQLLFYSVGIGQISSEVPQNLSASRPQDRQFILSSKKLLLSDSGFYLCAWSPTGAYEQYFGPGTRLTVT.